This T cell receptor beta chain is from a study of blood T cell repertoires in COVID-19. The wider study: Samples taken during acute and convalescent COVID-19 were collected in the United States, Italy and Spain.

V shed 3 bases and J shed 8 bases, with 11 bases lying between them. Per germline, CDR1 MNHEY and CDR2 SMNVEV (reference sequence). This CDR3 is built from 14 residues. In the study's own analysis: Researchers report that nucleated cell counts were estimated from reference gene primer amplification. The data were produced by immunoSEQ multiplex PCR, yet TCRdb's version contains in-frame clones alone and is incomplete. D and trimming were read from the DNA, whereas the V and J calls and clone size are those reported in that table. This table has about 81,000 clones, over 90% appearing once. The sample consisted of peripheral blood. The genes are TRBV27 and TRBJ1-6; the D gene is possibly TRBD1 (6 bases). This receptor was obtained from a human donor with active COVID-19. The donor label of this sample is uncertain. The CDR3 DNA reads as TGTGCCAGCAGTTTGCTGGACAGCCATTCACCCCTCCACTTT. It specifies CASSLLDSHSPLHF.